The T cell receptor (beta chain) described here comes from a study of blood T cells in healthy people across ages. Study overall: T cells yielded about one barcoded beta molecule per two cells through template switching. The study's findings and limits: Diversity was higher, and naive CD4+ cells more numerous, in long-lived donors than in aged donors. Expanded clonotype changes were possibly confounded by unknown donor CMV status.

For this clonotype: Antigen: not known.

The V gene end was trimmed by 5 bases and the J gene end by 5 bases; junction bases not matched to a gene: 15. The germline gives CDR1 SEHNR, CDR2 FQNEAQ (reference sequence). The CDR3 runs 17 residues. Sample-barcoded 5' priming and a J-beta primer mix drove a second PCR of roughly 6 to 12 cycles. With 12 random nucleotides, a template-switch adaptor tagged each individual cDNA molecule. In TCRdb, the 5' RACE reads were re-called with MiXCR into one record per CDR3 protein. The repertoire holds some 860,000 distinct CDR3 sequences, with approximately 60% as singletons. Sequenced input: blood. The TCR originated in a man aged 35 to 55 in good health. The chain has TRBV7-9 and TRBJ2-5, with TRBD1 identical over 9 bases. CDR3 nucleotides: TGTGCCAGCAGCCACCGCGGACAGGGGATGTTTAGGGAGACCCAGTACTTC. Its protein product is CASSHRGQGMFRETQYF.